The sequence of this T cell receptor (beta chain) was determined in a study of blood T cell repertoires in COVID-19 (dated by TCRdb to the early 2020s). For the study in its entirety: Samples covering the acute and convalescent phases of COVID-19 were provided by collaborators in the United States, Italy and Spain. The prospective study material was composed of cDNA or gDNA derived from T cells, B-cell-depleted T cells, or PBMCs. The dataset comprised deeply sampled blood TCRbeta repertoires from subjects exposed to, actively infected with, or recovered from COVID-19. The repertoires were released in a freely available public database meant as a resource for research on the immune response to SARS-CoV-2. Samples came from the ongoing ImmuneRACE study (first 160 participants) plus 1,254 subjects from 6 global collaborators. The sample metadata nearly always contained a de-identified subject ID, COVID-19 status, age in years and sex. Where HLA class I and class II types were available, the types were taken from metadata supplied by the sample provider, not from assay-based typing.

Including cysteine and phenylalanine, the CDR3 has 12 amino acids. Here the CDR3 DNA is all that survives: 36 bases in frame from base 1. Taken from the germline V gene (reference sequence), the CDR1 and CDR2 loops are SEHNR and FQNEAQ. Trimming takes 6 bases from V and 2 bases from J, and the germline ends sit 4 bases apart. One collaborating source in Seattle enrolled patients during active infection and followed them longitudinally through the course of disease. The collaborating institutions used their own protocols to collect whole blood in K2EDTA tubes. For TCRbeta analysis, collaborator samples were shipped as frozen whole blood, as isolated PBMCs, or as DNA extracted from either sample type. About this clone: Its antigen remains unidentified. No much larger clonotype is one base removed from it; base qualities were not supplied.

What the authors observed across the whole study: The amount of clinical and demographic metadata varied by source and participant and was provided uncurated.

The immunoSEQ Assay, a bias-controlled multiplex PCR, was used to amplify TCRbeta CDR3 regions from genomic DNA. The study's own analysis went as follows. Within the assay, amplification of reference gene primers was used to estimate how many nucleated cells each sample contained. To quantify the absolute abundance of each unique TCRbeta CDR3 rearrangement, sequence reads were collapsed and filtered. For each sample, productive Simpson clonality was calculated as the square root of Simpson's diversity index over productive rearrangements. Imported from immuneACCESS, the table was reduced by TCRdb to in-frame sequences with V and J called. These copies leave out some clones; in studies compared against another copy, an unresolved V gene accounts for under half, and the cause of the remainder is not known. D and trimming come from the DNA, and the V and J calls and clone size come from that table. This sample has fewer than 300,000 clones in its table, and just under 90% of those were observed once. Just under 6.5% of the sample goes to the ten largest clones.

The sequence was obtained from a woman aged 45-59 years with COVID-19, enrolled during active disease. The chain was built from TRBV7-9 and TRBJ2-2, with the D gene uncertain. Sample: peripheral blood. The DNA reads TGTGCCAGCAGTCCTAACACCGGGGAGCTGTTTTTT. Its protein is CASSPNTGELFF.